This entry features one T cell receptor beta chain sequence. From germline, CDR1 is MNHEY and CDR2 SMNVEV (reference sequence). The junction had 9 bases not matched to a gene; V was cut back by 6 bases and J by 5 bases. The CDR3 has 14 residues. These data belong to a study of blood T cell repertoires in COVID-19. Per the original data handling: Amplification with reference gene primers provided the estimates of nucleated cell counts. Repertoires were generated with immunoSEQ multiplex PCR, while TCRdb's copy carries only in-frame clones and drops some. For V, J and clone size, that table is used; D and trimming come from the DNA. The sample holds about 90,000 clones; approximately 83% are singletons and the top ten take around 6.5%.

The V gene is TRBV27, the J gene TRBJ1-1, with TRBD1 matching over 7 bases. The source is a man aged 60-69 years with acute or convalescent COVID-19. Sequences were obtained from peripheral blood. The CDR3 protein is CASREGAEGTEAFF. CDR3 DNA: TGTGCCAGCAGGGAGGGGGCGGAAGGAACTGAAGCTTTCTTT.